The sample holds one count of the clone carrying this TCR beta chain. Germline V CDR1 and CDR2: SGHVS, FNYEAQ. Germline trimming cut 2 bases from V and 5 bases from J; bases unmatched to any gene: 4. This CDR3 has 15 amino acids. Assay used: immunoSEQ multiplex PCR; TCRdb lists only in-frame clones, some missing. The table lists roughly 30,000 clones, around 90% of them singletons. This specimen belongs to a study of T cell changes during pregnancy in multiple sclerosis. The sequencing here drew on CD8+ T cells from peripheral blood mononuclear cells, taken in the first trimester of pregnancy. J is TRBJ2-1 and V is TRBV7-6; the match to TRBD2 covers 9 bases. This receptor was taken from a female donor with multiple sclerosis, enrolled in a pregnancy study. CDR3 amino acids: CASSLLAGYHNEQFF. CDR3 DNA sequence: TGTGCCAGCAGCTTACTAGCGGGATACCACAATGAGCAGTTCTTC.